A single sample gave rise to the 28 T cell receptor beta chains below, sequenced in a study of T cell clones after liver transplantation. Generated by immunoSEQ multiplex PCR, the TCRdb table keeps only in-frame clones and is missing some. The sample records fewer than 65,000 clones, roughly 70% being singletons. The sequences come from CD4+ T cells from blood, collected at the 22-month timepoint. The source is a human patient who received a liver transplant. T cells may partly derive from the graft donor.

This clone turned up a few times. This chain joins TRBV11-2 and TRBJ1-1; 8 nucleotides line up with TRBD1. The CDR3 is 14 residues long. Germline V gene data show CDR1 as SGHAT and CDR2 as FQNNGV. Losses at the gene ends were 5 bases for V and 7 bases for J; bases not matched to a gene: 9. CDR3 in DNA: TGTGCCAGCAGCGCATCAGGGGGGACAGGTGAAGCTTTCTTT. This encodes CASSASGGTGEAFF.

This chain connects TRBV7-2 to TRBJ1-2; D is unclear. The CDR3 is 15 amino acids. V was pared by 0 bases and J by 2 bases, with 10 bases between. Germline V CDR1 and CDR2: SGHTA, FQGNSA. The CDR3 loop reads CASSLAKGLNYGYTF. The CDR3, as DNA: TGTGCCAGCAGCTTAGCTAAGGGTTTAAACTATGGCTACACCTTC.

The CDR3 reads CASLGQGSPYEQYF. Here the CDR3 DNA reads TGTGCCAGCCTAGGACAGGGGTCCCCCTACGAGCAGTACTTC. The chain couples TRBV7-2 to TRBJ2-7; 9 bases are a match to TRBD1. V lost 8 bases to trimming and J lost 2 bases; unmatched junction nucleotides: 7. The CDR3 length is 14 residues. Germline V gene lookup returns CDR1 SGHTA and CDR2 FQGNSA.

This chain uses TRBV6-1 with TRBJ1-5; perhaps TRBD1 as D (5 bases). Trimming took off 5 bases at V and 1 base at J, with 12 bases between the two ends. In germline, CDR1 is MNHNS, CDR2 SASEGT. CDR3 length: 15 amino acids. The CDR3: CASSQGGESNQPQHF. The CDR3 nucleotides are TGTGCCAGCAGTCAGGGAGGGGAAAGCAATCAGCCCCAGCATTTT.

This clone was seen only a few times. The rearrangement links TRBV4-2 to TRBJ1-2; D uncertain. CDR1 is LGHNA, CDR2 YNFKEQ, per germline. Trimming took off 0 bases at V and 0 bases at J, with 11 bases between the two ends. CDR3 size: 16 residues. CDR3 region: CASSQDVAAANYGYTF. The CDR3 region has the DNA TGTGCCAGCAGCCAAGATGTGGCCGCCGCTAACTATGGCTACACCTTC.

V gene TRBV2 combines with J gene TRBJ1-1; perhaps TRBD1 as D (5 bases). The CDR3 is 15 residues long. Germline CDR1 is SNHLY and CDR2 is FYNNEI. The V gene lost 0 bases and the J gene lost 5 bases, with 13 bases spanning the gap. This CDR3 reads CASSEAWDPQTEAFF. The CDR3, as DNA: TGTGCCAGCAGTGAAGCGTGGGACCCCCAGACTGAAGCTTTCTTT.

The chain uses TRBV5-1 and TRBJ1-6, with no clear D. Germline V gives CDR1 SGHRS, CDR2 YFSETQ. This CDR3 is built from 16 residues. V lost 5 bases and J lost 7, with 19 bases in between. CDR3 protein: CASSVGLDVRNSPLHF. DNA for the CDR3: TGCGCCAGCAGTGTTGGGCTTGATGTCCGGAATTCACCCCTCCACTTT.

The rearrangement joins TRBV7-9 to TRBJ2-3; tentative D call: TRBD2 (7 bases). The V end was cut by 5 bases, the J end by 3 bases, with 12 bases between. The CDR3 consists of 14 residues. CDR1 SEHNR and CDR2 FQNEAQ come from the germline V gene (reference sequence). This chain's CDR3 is CASSPGGATDTQYF. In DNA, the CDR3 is TGTGCCAGCAGCCCTGGGGGGGCGACAGATACGCAGTATTTT.

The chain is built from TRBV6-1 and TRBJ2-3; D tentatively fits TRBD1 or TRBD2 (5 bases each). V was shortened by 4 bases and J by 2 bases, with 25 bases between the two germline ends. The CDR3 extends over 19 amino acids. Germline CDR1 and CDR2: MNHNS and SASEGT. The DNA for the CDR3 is TGTGCCAGCAGTGGATCCACCACTTGGGACGGAGATACCACAGATACGCAGTATTTT. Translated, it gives CASSGSTTWDGDTTDTQYF.

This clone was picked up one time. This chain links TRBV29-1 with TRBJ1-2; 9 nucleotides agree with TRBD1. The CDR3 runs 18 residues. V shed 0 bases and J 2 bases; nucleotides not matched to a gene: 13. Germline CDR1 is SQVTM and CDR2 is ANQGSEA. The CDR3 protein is CSVEDLKGQGRTNYGYTF. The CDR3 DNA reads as TGCAGCGTTGAAGATCTAAAGGGACAGGGAAGAACCAACTATGGCTACACCTTC.

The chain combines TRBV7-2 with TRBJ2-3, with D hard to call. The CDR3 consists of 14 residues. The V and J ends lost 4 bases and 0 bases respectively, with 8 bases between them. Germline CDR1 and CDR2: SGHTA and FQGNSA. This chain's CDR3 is CASSSLGSTDTQYF. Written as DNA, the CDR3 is TGTGCCAGCAGCTCCCTGGGGAGCACAGATACGCAGTATTTT.

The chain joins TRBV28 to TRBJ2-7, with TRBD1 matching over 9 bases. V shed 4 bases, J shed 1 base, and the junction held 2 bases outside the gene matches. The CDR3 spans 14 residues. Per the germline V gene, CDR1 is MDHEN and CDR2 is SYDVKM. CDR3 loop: CASSSGQGSYEQYF. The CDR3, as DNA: TGTGCCAGCAGTTCGGGACAGGGTTCCTACGAGCAGTACTTC.

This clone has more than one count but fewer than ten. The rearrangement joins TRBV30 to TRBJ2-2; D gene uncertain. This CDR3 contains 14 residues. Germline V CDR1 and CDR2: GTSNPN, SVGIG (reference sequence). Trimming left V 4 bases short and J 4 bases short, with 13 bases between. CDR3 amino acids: CAWNPRRSTGELFF. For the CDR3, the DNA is TGTGCCTGGAACCCCCGGCGATCCACCGGGGAGCTGTTTTTT. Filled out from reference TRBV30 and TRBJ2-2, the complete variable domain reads SQTIHQWPATLVQPVGSPLSLECTVEGTSNPNLYWYRQAAGRGLQLLFYSVGIGQISSEVPQNLSASRPQDRQFILSSKKLLLSDSGFYLCAWNPRRSTGELFFGEGSRLTVL.

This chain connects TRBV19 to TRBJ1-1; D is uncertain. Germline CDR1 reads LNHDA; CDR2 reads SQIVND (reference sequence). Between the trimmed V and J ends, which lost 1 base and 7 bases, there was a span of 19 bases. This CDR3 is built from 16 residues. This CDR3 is CASSIVGRAPRGEAFF. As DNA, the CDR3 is TGTGCCAGTAGTATAGTCGGTAGGGCTCCCCGGGGTGAAGCTTTCTTT.

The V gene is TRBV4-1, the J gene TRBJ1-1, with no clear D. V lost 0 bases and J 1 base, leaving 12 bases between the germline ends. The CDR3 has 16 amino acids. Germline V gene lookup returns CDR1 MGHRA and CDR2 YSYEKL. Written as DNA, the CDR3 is TGCGCCAGCAGCCAAGATGAGTGGGGAGGGAACACTGAAGCTTTCTTT. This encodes CASSQDEWGGNTEAFF.

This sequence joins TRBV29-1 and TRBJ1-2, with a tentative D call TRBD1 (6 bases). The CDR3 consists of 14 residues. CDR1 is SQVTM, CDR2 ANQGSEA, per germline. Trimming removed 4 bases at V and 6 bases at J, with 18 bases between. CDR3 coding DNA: TGCAGCGTTGTCATAGGGGGTGTCGAAAATGGCTACACCTTC. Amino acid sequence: CSVVIGGVENGYTF.

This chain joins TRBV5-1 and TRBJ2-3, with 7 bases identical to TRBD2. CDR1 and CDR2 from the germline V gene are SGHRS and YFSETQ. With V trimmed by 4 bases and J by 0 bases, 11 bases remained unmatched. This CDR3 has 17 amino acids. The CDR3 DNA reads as TGCGCCAGCAGCCCTTTTTCTAGCGGACTTAGCACAGATACGCAGTATTTT. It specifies CASSPFSSGLSTDTQYF.

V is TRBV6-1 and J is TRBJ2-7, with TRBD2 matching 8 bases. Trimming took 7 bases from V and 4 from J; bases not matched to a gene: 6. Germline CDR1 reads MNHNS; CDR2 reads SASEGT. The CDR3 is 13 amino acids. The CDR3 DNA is TGTGCCAGCAAGCGGGGGTCCCCTTACGAGCAGTACTTC. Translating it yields CASKRGSPYEQYF.

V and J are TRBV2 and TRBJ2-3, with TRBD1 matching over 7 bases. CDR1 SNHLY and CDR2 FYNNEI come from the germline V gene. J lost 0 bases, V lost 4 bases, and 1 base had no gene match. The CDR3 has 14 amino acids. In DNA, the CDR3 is TGTGCCAGCAGTGGACAGGGCAGCACAGATACGCAGTATTTT. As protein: CASSGQGSTDTQYF.

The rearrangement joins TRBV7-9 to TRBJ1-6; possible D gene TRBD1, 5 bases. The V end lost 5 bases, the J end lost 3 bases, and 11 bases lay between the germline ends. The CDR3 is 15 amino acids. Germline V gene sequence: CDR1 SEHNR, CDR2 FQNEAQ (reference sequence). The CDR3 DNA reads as TGTGCCAGCAGCCCAGGGTCCATCTATAATTCACCCCTCCACTTT. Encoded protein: CASSPGSIYNSPLHF.

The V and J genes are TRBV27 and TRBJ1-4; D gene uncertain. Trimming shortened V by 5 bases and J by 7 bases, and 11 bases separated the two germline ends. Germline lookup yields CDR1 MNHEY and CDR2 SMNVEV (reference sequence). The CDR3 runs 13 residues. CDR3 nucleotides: TGTGCCAGCAGTCAGGACCAACTTGAAAAACTGTTTTTT. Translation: CASSQDQLEKLFF.

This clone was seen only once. CDR3 amino acids: CASSTTGTANSPLHF. The CDR3, as DNA: TGTGCCAGCAGCACTACCGGGACAGCTAATTCACCCCTCCACTTT. This chain uses TRBV9 with TRBJ1-6; TRBD1 matches 7 bases. V shed 4 bases and J 6 bases; nucleotides not matched to a gene: 7. The CDR3 is 15 residues long. The germline V gene encodes CDR1 SGDLS and CDR2 YYNGEE.

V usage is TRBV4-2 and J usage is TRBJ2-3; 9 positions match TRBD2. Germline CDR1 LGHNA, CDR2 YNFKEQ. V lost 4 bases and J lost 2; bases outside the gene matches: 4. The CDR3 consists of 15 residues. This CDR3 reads CASSPGLAPTDTQYF. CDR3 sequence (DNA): TGTGCCAGCAGCCCGGGACTAGCTCCCACAGATACGCAGTATTTT.

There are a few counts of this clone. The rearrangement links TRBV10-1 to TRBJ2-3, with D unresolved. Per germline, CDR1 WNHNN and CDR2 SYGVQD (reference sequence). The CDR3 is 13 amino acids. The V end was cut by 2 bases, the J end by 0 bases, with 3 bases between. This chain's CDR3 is CASSEDSTDTQYF. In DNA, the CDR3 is TGCGCCAGCAGTGAGGACAGCACAGATACGCAGTATTTT.

CDR3 amino acids: CASSQDLGSPLHF. The DNA of the CDR3 is TGCGCCAGCAGCCAAGATCTTGGTTCACCCCTCCACTTT. The chain joins TRBV4-1 to TRBJ1-6, with D hard to call. CDR1 and CDR2 from the germline V gene are MGHRA and YSYEKL. The CDR3 contains 13 residues. Trimming left V 0 bases short and J 9 bases short, with 6 bases between.

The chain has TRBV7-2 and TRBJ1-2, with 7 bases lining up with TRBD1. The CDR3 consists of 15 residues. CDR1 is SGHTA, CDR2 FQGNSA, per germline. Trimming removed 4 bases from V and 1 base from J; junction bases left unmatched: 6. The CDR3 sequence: CASSSQGNSNYGYTF. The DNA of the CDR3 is TGTGCCAGCAGCTCACAGGGGAACAGTAACTATGGCTACACCTTC. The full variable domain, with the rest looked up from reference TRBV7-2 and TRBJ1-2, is GAGVSQSPSNKVTEKGKDVELRCDPISGHTALYWYRQSLGQGLEFLIYFQGNSAPDKSGLPSDRFSAERTGGSVSTLTIQRTQQEDSAVYLCASSSQGNSNYGYTFGSGTRLTVV.

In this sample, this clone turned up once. CDR3 sequence (DNA): TGTGCCAGCAGTTTATTATCTTCAGTTAACTATGGCTACACCTTC. Its protein is CASSLLSSVNYGYTF. The rearrangement uses TRBV28 and TRBJ1-2; D unclear. Germline CDR1 reads MDHEN; CDR2 reads SYDVKM. V was pared by 1 base and J by 1 base, with 10 bases between. The length of the CDR3 is 15 residues.

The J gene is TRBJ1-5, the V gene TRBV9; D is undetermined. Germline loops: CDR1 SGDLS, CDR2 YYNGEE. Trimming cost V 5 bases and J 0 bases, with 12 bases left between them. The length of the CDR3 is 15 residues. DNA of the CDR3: TGTGCCAGCAGTAAAGAACCCGATAGCAATCAGCCCCAGCATTTT. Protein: CASSKEPDSNQPQHF.